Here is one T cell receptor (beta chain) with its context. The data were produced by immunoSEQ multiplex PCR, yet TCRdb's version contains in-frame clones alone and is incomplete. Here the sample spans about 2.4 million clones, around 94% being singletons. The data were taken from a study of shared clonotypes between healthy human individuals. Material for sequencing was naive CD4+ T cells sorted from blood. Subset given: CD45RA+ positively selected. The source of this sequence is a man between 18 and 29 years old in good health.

CDR3: CASRQGKNTEAFF. In DNA, the CDR3 is TGTGCCAGCAGACAGGGTAAGAACACTGAAGCTTTCTTT. The rearrangement joins TRBV6-5 to TRBJ1-1; D might be TRBD1 (6 bases). The CDR3 spans 13 residues. Trimming took off 6 bases at V and 1 base at J, with 9 bases between the two ends. The germline V gene has CDR1 MNHEY and CDR2 SVGAGI.